A single sample gave rise to the 2 T cell receptor beta chains below, sequenced in a study of cytomegalovirus exposure and HLA in healthy donors (dated by TCRdb to 2016 to 2017). The method was the immunoSEQ multiplex PCR assay. A mixture of 60 forward primers for TCR Vbeta segments and 13 reverse primers for TCR Jbeta segments was used in the multiplex PCR. Not all clones reach the TCRdb copy of this immuneACCESS table, which keeps in-frame sequences only. Checked studies attribute under half of the gap to unresolved V genes and leave the rest unexplained. Counted in this sample were about 160,000 clones; 75% of them appeared once. The top ten clones comprise over 4% of the sample. The sample taken for sequencing was PBMCs. The source of these receptors is a male donor in good health and CMV-seronegative.

Turning to this clone: The sample carries other DNA sequences with the same CDR3. This chain links TRBV6-1 with TRBJ2-4, with D perhaps TRBD1 (6 bases). Germline CDR1 MNHNS, CDR2 SASEGT. Trimming shortened V by 1 base and J by 1 base, and 11 bases separated the two germline ends. This CDR3 has 16 residues. Written as DNA, the CDR3 is TGTGCCAGCAGTGAAGGGAGAAGGGGGGCCAAAAACATTCAGTACTTC. Its protein product is CASSEGRRGAKNIQYF.

The chain combines TRBV30 with TRBJ2-4, with D tentatively TRBD2 (5 bases). Germline assignment: CDR1 GTSNPN and CDR2 SVGIG (reference sequence). The CDR3 totals 13 residues. V lost 5 bases and J lost 1, with 9 bases in between. The CDR3: CAWGLVAKNIQYF. DNA for the CDR3: TGTGCCTGGGGACTGGTGGCCAAAAACATTCAGTACTTC.